This paragraph reports one T cell receptor (beta chain). The sample belongs to a study of response to subunit inactivated influenza vaccine. The germline CDR1 and CDR2 sequences are SGHTA and FQGNSA. The CDR3 covers 16 residues. With V trimmed by 5 bases and J by 11 bases, 10 bases remained unmatched. TCRdb itself ran the RT-PCR reads through MiXCR, one entry per CDR3 protein. This sample yields some 500,000 distinct CDR3 sequences, of which about 25% are seen a single time; under 2.5% belongs to the top ten. The rearrangement links TRBV7-2 to TRBJ2-1; the match to TRBD2 covers 15 bases. The TCR originated in a man in his fifties who received an inactivated influenza vaccine. The source was CD4+ T cells sorted from PBMCs, collected around 5 days after vaccination. This CDR3 reads CASSLRRTSGGAKQFF. The CDR3 nucleotides read TGTGCCAGCAGCCTACGAAGGACTAGCGGGGGGGCGAAGCAGTTCTTC.